The sequence of this TCR beta chain was determined in a study of blood T cells in healthy people across ages. PBMCs, at least 6.5 million per sample, were isolated. CDR1 is MDHEN and CDR2 is SYDVKM in the germline V gene. Trimming pared 9 bases from V and 0 bases from J, leaving 11 bases between. The CDR3 consists of 13 residues. A second roughly 6 to 11 cycle PCR used barcoded and J-beta primers. Researchers report that a template-switch adaptor with 12 random nucleotides tagged each cDNA molecule. One entry per CDR3 protein, called by TCRdb with MiXCR from the 5' RACE reads. The top ten hold 10% to 13% of the sample, which has some 890,000 distinct CDR3 sequences, about 27% seen once. These data are also associated with another study on T cells of mothers and their children. According to that study: Material was donated by three healthy Caucasian mothers and their six children.

J is TRBJ1-1 and V is TRBV28; D not certain. The sequenced sample consisted of blood. The sequence was collected from a woman in her forties in good health. This chain's CDR3 is CASCSPMNTEAFF. Written as DNA, the CDR3 is TGTGCCAGTTGTTCTCCCATGAACACTGAAGCTTTCTTT. The complete variable domain, with remaining parts taken from reference TRBV28 and TRBJ1-1, reads DVKVTQSSRYLVKRTGEKVFLECVQDMDHENMFWYRQDPGLGLRLIYFSYDVKMKEKGDIPEGYSVSREKKERFSLILESASTNQTSMYLCASCSPMNTEAFFGQGTRLTVV.